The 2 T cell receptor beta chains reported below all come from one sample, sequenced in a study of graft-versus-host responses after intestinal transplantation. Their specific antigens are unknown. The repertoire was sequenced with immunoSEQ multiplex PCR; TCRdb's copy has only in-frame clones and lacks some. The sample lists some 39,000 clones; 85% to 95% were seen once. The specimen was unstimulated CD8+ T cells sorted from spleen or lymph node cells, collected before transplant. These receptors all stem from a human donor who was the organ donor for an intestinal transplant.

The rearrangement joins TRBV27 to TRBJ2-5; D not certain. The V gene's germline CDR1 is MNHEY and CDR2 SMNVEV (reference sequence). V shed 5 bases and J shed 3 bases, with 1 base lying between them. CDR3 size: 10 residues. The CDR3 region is CASSEETQYF. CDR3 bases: TGTGCCAGCAGTGAAGAGACCCAGTACTTC.

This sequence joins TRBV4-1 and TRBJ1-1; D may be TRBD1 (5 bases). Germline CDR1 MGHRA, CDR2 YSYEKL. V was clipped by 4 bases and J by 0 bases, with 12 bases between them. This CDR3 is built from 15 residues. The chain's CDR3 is CASSPGQGLNTEAFF. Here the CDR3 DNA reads TGCGCCAGCAGCCCGGGGCAGGGACTGAACACTGAAGCTTTCTTT.